This T cell receptor beta chain stems from a study of graft-versus-host responses after intestinal transplantation. CDR3 length: 16 amino acids. Trimming took off 5 bases at V and 4 bases at J, with 18 bases between the two ends. Germline V gene data show CDR1 as SGHTA and CDR2 as FQGNSA. Study-level findings and limits: There were GvH clones found in recipient marrow, and some of them appeared first in ileum or blood.

TCRdb's table, derived via immunoSEQ multiplex PCR, lists solely in-frame clones and lacks some. The repertoire holds about 90,000 clones, approximately 92% seen once, with 0.4% to 0.6% in the top ten. Details on this clone: No antigen is known for it.

This specimen was unstimulated CD8+ T cells sorted from spleen or lymph node cells, taken before intestinal transplant. This TCR was sampled from a human donor who received an intestinal transplant. The chain joins TRBV7-2 to TRBJ1-3, with D uncertain. The CDR3 loop is CASSQEPVGVGNTIYF. In DNA, the CDR3 is TGTGCCAGCAGCCAAGAACCAGTCGGAGTAGGAAACACCATATATTTT.